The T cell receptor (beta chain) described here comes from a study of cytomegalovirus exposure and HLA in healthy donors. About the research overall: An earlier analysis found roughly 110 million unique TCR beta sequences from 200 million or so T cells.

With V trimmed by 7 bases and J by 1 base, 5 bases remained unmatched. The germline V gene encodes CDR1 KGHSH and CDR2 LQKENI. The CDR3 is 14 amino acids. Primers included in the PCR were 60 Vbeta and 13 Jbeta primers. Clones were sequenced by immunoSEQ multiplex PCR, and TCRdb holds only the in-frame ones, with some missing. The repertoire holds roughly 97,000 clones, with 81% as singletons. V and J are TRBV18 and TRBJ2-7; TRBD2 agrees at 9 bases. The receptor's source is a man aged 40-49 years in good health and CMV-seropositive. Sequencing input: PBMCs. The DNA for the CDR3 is TGTGCCAGCTTCGTAGCGGGAGAGTCCTACGAGCAGTACTTC. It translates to CASFVAGESYEQYF. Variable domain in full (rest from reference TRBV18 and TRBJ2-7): NAGVMQNPRHLVRRRGQEARLRCSPMKGHSHVYWYRQLPEEGLKFMVYLQKENIIDESGMPKERFSAEFPKEGPSILRIQQVVRGDSAAYFCASFVAGESYEQYFGPGTRLTVT.